This section outlines one T cell receptor (beta chain) sequence together with its context. The sample is drawn from a study of blood T cell repertoires in COVID-19. The CDR3 runs 13 residues. Between the trimmed V and J ends, which lost 3 bases and 5 bases, there was a span of 7 bases. Germline CDR1 MNHNS, CDR2 SASEGT. The repertoire was sequenced with immunoSEQ multiplex PCR; TCRdb's copy has only in-frame clones and lacks some. The table has approximately 450,000 clones, about 85% seen once; the top ten hold over 1.5%. The sample was PBMCs or T cells enriched from blood (not recorded which). V usage is TRBV6-1 and J usage is TRBJ1-4; D call uncertain. The sequence was collected from a woman younger than 30 with acute COVID-19. In DNA, the CDR3 is TGTGCCAGCAGTGACAGGTTAAATGAAAAACTGTTTTTT. Residues: CASSDRLNEKLFF.